This is a list of T cell receptor beta chains from one sample in a study of T cells in Graves' hyperthyroidism and ophthalmopathy. TCRdb re-derived calls from the multiplex PCR reads in MiXCR, one entry per CDR3 protein. The sample gives around 420,000 distinct CDR3 sequences, approximately 13% of which show up once; 5% to 6.5% is in the top ten. Sequenced sample: blood. Receptors originate from a young woman with Graves' hyperthyroidism. The CDR3 runs from the conserved cysteine through the conserved F or W. D genes are given only for firm matches. Expanded clones are given a class, and other clones once, few, many or no size at all.

TRBV27	.	many	TRBJ1-1	TGTGCCAGCACGGCCGGGGATCTCTTTACCCCGAACACTGAAGCTTTCTTT	CASTAGDLFTPNTEAFF
TRBV27	.	.	TRBJ2-7	TGTGCCAGCCGCGATCCGGGGTCGCCCTACGAGCAGTACTTC	CASRDPGSPYEQYF
TRBV7-6	.	.	TRBJ2-1	TGTGCCAGCAGCCCTCAGACTAGGAGGGGTCGGGAGCAGTTCTTC	CASSPQTRRGREQFF
TRBV6-1	.	.	TRBJ2-3	TGTGCCAGCAGTTACAGCGCGGAAGGTTCCGATACGCAGTATTTT	CASSYSAEGSDTQYF
TRBV6-1	.	many	TRBJ1-1	TGTGCCAGCAGTGTTAACCGGGGGAACACTGAAGCTTTCTTT	CASSVNRGNTEAFF
TRBV28	.	many	TRBJ1-3	TGTGCCAGCAGTCCGCCGCAGGGTTGGACTGGAAACACCATATATTTT	CASSPPQGWTGNTIYF
TRBV28	.	many	TRBJ1-1	TGTGCCAGCCATTCCATGGGTAGACCTGAAGCTTTCTTT	CASHSMGRPEAFF
TRBV7-2	.	.	TRBJ1-2	TGTGCCAGCAGCGTCGCCGGGACGGGAAACTATGGCTACACCTTC	CASSVAGTGNYGYTF
TRBV7-9	TRBD1	few	TRBJ1-2	TGTGCCAGCAGCTTCGGGACAGGGGACAACTATGGCTACACCTTC	CASSFGTGDNYGYTF
TRBV29-1	TRBD2	many	TRBJ2-5	TGCAGCGTCGAGCCACTAGCGGGCTACCAAGAGACCCAGTACTTC	CSVEPLAGYQETQYF